The entry that follows covers one T cell receptor beta chain sequence. This clonotype has just one count. What this receptor recognizes is not known. Base qualities were left out, and no much larger clone turns up one base away. The entry originates in a study of T-cell memory formation after mild COVID-19 (dated by TCRdb to the early 2020s). General notes on the study: Most TCR sequence clusters were specific to one of the two donors. The cohort was made up of two young adult volunteers, one female and one male, who were previously healthy. In two donors, T-cell clones that expanded and contracted after mild COVID-19 were followed by sequencing TCRalpha and TCRbeta repertoires longitudinally.

Cut back by 0 bases and 0 bases, the V and J ends lie 5 bases apart. The CDR3 numbers 14 residues from cysteine through phenylalanine. Only CDR3 DNA remains: 42 bases, in frame from the first base. Sequences MNHEY (CDR1) and SVGEGT (CDR2) are obtained from the germline V gene. Ficoll-Paque density gradient centrifugation was the method used to isolate PBMCs. The sequencer listed for this sample is Illumina NovaSeq 6000. cDNA libraries for TCRalpha and TCRbeta were prepared by 5'RACE using constant-segment primers, with sample barcodes and unique molecular identifiers added. Trizol reagent was used to extract RNA from every sample. The libraries were amplified in two PCR steps, and the second step added a second sample barcode and Illumina TruSeq adapters. The libraries were sequenced on an Illumina NovaSeq using 2 x 150 bp paired-end reads. For the original study's pipeline: Reads were demultiplexed and collapsed into UMI-guided consensus sequences with migec v1.2.7. Using mixcr v2.1.11, the UMI consensuses were aligned to TRA and TRB V and J templates and assembled into clonotypes. A clonotype was counted as expanded or contracted only if both edgeR and NoisET called the change significant, with noise models trained on biological replicates. For edgeR calls, a false discovery rate-adjusted p below 0.01 and a log2 fold-change threshold of 1 were applied. As an exploratory analysis of dynamics, max-normalized trajectories of the 1000 most abundant clonotypes were examined with PCA combined with hierarchical clustering. The CD4 or CD8 phenotype of responding clones was assigned using the separately sequenced CD4+ and CD8+ repertoires. TCRdb's own reprocessing of the public reads used fastp at Q25 and MiXCR and kept productive beta chains. Entries that share a CDR3 protein sequence are merged under the most common genes and DNA. The V and J calls were determined by TCRdb, not by the authors. The sample includes 300,000 to 400,000 distinct CDR3 sequences, with around 30% observed a single time. The leading ten clones occupy around an eighth of the sample.

Results the study describes overall, beyond this receptor: Balanced CD4/CD8 phenotypes were observed for clones contracting from day 15 to 85, whereas a bias towards CD4+ was observed for a second wave of clones expanding from day 15 to 37. The study covered only a couple of mild cases, and larger cohorts including severe cases with pre-infection samples were considered necessary. SARS-CoV-2 specificity was not confirmed for the second-wave clones peaking on day 37. The detection of some responding clones in pre-infection memory suggests that pre-existing cross-reactive memory T cells joined the SARS-CoV-2 response. Contracting CD4+ clones appeared mostly in the CM and EM memory subsets, whereas CD8+ clones were enriched in EMRA.

This chain is built from TRBV6-2 or TRBV6-3 and TRBJ1-1; the D gene remains uncertain. The material sequenced was PBMCs or a T cell subset sorted from them (not recorded which). The clonotype originates from an adult woman who had mild COVID-19 (a few samples of this study predate the infection). The sample titles of this study are shuffled in the database, so cell type and time point are left out; the donor was told from shared clones. The CDR3 region: CASSYSVLNTEAFF. The nucleotide sequence reads TGTGCCAGCAGTTACTCGGTACTGAACACTGAAGCTTTCTTT.